This TCR beta chain came from a study of vaccination effects on CD4 cells after COVID-19. Study summary: Samples gathered post-vaccine arrived a median of 72 days past the second dose.

Trimming cost V 4 bases and J 1 base, with 15 bases left between them. Germline V gene lookup returns CDR1 SGHRS and CDR2 YFSETQ. The CDR3 length is 15 residues. The assay was immunoSEQ multiplex PCR, and TCRdb's table has in-frame clones only and misses some. The sample consists of around 40,000 clones, more than 65% of them appearing once. In regard to this clone: What it binds is unknown.

An approximately 10-day culture period preceded the isolation of CD4+ T cells. All participants had two doses of either the BNT162b2 or mRNA-1273 vaccine. Each culture had half its medium swapped for IL-2 medium on days 3 and 7. V gene TRBV5-1 combines with J gene TRBJ2-7, with D tentatively TRBD1 or TRBD2 (5 bases each). This TCR derives from a human donor who received a COVID-19 vaccine. The sequenced sample was CD4+ T cells from PBMCs cultured without peptide, obtained after COVID-19 vaccination. CDR3 sequence: CASSPGRLRSYEQYF. In DNA, the CDR3 is TGCGCCAGCAGCCCGGGACGGCTGCGGTCCTACGAGCAGTACTTC.